These T cell receptor beta chains were read from a single sample in a study of T-cell memory formation after mild COVID-19. TCRdb independently ran MiXCR on the 5' RACE reads; one entry per CDR3 protein. The sample lists 15,000 or so distinct CDR3 sequences; about a fifth were seen once. Material for sequencing was PBMCs or a T cell subset sorted from them (not recorded which). The receptors stem from a man aged 18 to 30 who had mild COVID-19 (a few samples of this study predate the infection). Cell type and time point are not known. CDR3s include the opening cysteine and the closing phenylalanine or tryptophan. Fields, in order: clone size, CDR3 length, D gene, V gene, J gene, CDR3 DNA, CDR3 protein. D genes are given only for firm matches. A row's size may be missing; if present it is once, few, many or a size class.

size: many
length: 13
D: -
V: TRBV4-1
J: TRBJ1-2
DNA: TGCGCCAGCAGCCCCACTTGGGACGACGGCTACACCTTC
CDR3: CASSPTWDDGYTF

size: many
length: 17
D: -
V: TRBV4-1
J: TRBJ1-1
DNA: TGCGCCAGCAGCCAAGAGGCGCCCGGGGGGCGGAACACTGAAGCTTTCTTT
CDR3: CASSQEAPGGRNTEAFF

size: many
length: 13
D: -
V: TRBV5-1
J: TRBJ2-3
DNA: TGCGCCAGCAGCTTTGGCCCCGTCAGAGAGGGGTATTTT
CDR3: CASSFGPVREGYF

size: few
length: 14
D: -
V: TRBV7-9
J: TRBJ2-3
DNA: TGTGCCAGCAGCAGTAGACCGAACACAGATACGCAGTATTTT
CDR3: CASSSRPNTDTQYF

size: -
length: 16
D: TRBD1
V: TRBV12-5
J: TRBJ2-3
DNA: TGTGCTAGTGTTCCCCCCAGGGGGCTAAGGACAGATACGCAGTATTTT
CDR3: CASVPPRGLRTDTQYF

size: many
length: 14
D: -
V: TRBV5-1
J: TRBJ2-1
DNA: TGCGCCAGCAGAGGGTCGGAGGTGCACAATGAGCAGTTCTTC
CDR3: CASRGSEVHNEQFF

size: few
length: 15
D: TRBD1
V: TRBV6-5
J: TRBJ2-2
DNA: TGTGCCAGCAGTTACGTGGACAGGGGTTCCGGGGAGCTGTTTTTT
CDR3: CASSYVDRGSGELFF

size: once
length: 15
D: TRBD1
V: TRBV12-3/TRBV12-4
J: TRBJ2-7
DNA: TGTGCCAGCAGTGTGTATGGGACAGGGGGCTACGAGCAGTACTTC
CDR3: CASSVYGTGGYEQYF

size: -
length: 14
D: -
V: TRBV7-6
J: TRBJ2-6
DNA: TGTGCCAGCAGCTTAGGGGGTGGGGCCAACGTCCTGACTTTC
CDR3: CASSLGGGANVLTF

size: few
length: 14
D: -
V: TRBV7-9
J: TRBJ1-3
DNA: TGTGCCAGCAGAAATGAATATCTTGGAAACACCATATATTTT
CDR3: CASRNEYLGNTIYF

size: many
length: 16
D: -
V: TRBV19
J: TRBJ2-1
DNA: TGTGCCAGTAGTATAGGAACGTGGAAGGCCCACAATGAGCAGTTCTTC
CDR3: CASSIGTWKAHNEQFF

size: many
length: 14
D: TRBD1
V: TRBV7-2
J: TRBJ1-1
DNA: TGTGCCAGCGGAGACAGGGCCCTAAACACTGAAGCTTTCTTT
CDR3: CASGDRALNTEAFF

size: few
length: 15
D: -
V: TRBV6-4
J: TRBJ2-3
DNA: TGTGCCAGCAGTGTCTCCTCGTGGAGCACAGATACGCAGTATTTT
CDR3: CASSVSSWSTDTQYF

size: many
length: 14
D: -
V: TRBV7-6
J: TRBJ2-5
DNA: TGTGCCAGCAGCTTATCAGACTACCAAGAGACCCAGTACTTC
CDR3: CASSLSDYQETQYF

size: many
length: 13
D: TRBD2
V: TRBV19
J: TRBJ2-4
DNA: TGTGCCAGTATAGCGGGGAATGAGAACATTCAGTACTTC
CDR3: CASIAGNENIQYF

size: many
length: 11
D: -
V: TRBV27
J: TRBJ2-1
DNA: TGTGCCAGCAGCCCCTGGGATGAGCAGTTCTTC
CDR3: CASSPWDEQFF

size: many
length: 15
D: -
V: TRBV12-3/TRBV12-4
J: TRBJ1-1
DNA: TGTGCCAGCAGTCAAGGACAGAGTATGAACACTGAAGCTTTCTTT
CDR3: CASSQGQSMNTEAFF

size: many
length: 17
D: TRBD2
V: TRBV4-2
J: TRBJ2-3
DNA: TGTGCCAGCAGCCAGGGTTCACTAGCGGTTAGCACAGATACGCAGTATTTT
CDR3: CASSQGSLAVSTDTQYF

size: many
length: 16
D: TRBD2
V: TRBV7-6
J: TRBJ2-1
DNA: TGTGCCAGCAGCCCGTGGGAGCGGGGCTCCTACAATGAGCAGTTCTTC
CDR3: CASSPWERGSYNEQFF

size: many
length: 14
D: -
V: TRBV4-2
J: TRBJ1-2
DNA: TGTGCCAGCAGCCATGTAGGGGGGCGAGGTGGCTACACCTTC
CDR3: CASSHVGGRGGYTF

size: many
length: 15
D: -
V: TRBV20-1
J: TRBJ1-1
DNA: TGCAGTGCTAGTCTCTTAGGGACCCCGAACACTGAAGCTTTCTTT
CDR3: CSASLLGTPNTEAFF

size: -
length: 17
D: -
V: TRBV7-8
J: TRBJ1-6
DNA: TGTGCCAGCAGCTTAGGGGCTGGGGCAGGGGTACGTTCACCCCTCCACTTT
CDR3: CASSLGAGAGVRSPLHF

size: many
length: 15
D: TRBD2
V: TRBV5-8
J: TRBJ2-3
DNA: TGTGCCAGCAGAACGAAGCGGGGGGGTTGGGATACGCAGTATTTT
CDR3: CASRTKRGGWDTQYF

size: -
length: 14
D: -
V: TRBV6-1
J: TRBJ2-1
DNA: TGTGCCAGTTGGGGGGCCCGCTCCTACAATGAGCAGTTCTTC
CDR3: CASWGARSYNEQFF

size: many
length: 17
D: TRBD1
V: TRBV7-9
J: TRBJ1-3
DNA: TGTGCCAGCAGCACCCCGGACAGGGGGTATTCTGGAAACACCATATATTTT
CDR3: CASSTPDRGYSGNTIYF

size: -
length: 14
D: TRBD1
V: TRBV7-2
J: TRBJ2-7
DNA: TGTGCCAGCAGCTCCTCCGGGACAGGCCTAGAGCAGTACTTC
CDR3: CASSSSGTGLEQYF

size: many
length: 14
D: -
V: TRBV6-5
J: TRBJ2-1
DNA: TGTGCCAGCAGTTACTCGATGGGGGGCAATGAGCAGTTCTTC
CDR3: CASSYSMGGNEQFF

size: -
length: 12
D: TRBD1
V: TRBV29-1
J: TRBJ2-7
DNA: TGCAGCGTTGGCGAACAGGGGACCGAGCAGTACTTC
CDR3: CSVGEQGTEQYF

size: -
length: 13
D: -
V: TRBV12-3/TRBV12-4
J: TRBJ1-1
DNA: TGTGCCAGCAGCTCTGGCCTGAACACTGAAGCTTTCTTT
CDR3: CASSSGLNTEAFF

size: many
length: 16
D: -
V: TRBV3-1
J: TRBJ2-3
DNA: TGTGCCAGCAGCCGTACCTACTCGATTTCAACAGATACGCAGTATTTT
CDR3: CASSRTYSISTDTQYF

size: many
length: 16
D: -
V: TRBV5-1
J: TRBJ1-1
DNA: TGCGCCAGCAGCTTGAGGTCAGAGACAGGGAACACTGAAGCTTTCTTT
CDR3: CASSLRSETGNTEAFF

size: many
length: 14
D: -
V: TRBV5-1
J: TRBJ2-7
DNA: TGCGCCAGCAGCTGGACCCCCTCGTCCTACGAGCAGTACTTC
CDR3: CASSWTPSSYEQYF

size: -
length: 14
D: -
V: TRBV9
J: TRBJ1-3
DNA: TGTGCCAGCAGCTCCGCAGTTTATGGAAACACCATATATTTT
CDR3: CASSSAVYGNTIYF

size: -
length: 16
D: TRBD1
V: TRBV19
J: TRBJ1-1
DNA: TGTGCCAGTAGAGGGGGGACAGGGGGGCCGAACACTGAAGCTTTCTTT
CDR3: CASRGGTGGPNTEAFF

size: many
length: 15
D: -
V: TRBV5-1
J: TRBJ2-5
DNA: TGCGCCAGCAGCCTACCGACTAGGACCTTGGAGACCCAGTACTTC
CDR3: CASSLPTRTLETQYF

size: -
length: 13
D: -
V: TRBV7-9
J: TRBJ1-6
DNA: TGTGCCAGCCGCAATGTCTATAATTCACCCCTCCACTTT
CDR3: CASRNVYNSPLHF

size: -
length: 14
D: -
V: TRBV19
J: TRBJ2-7
DNA: TGTGCCAGTAGTCTGTACGAGAGCTCCTACGAGCAGTACTTC
CDR3: CASSLYESSYEQYF

size: many
length: 18
D: -
V: TRBV5-5
J: TRBJ1-6
DNA: TGTGCCAGCAGCTTGACTCGGAACGCGCCCTCTAATAATTCACCCCTCCACTTT
CDR3: CASSLTRNAPSNNSPLHF

size: -
length: 14
D: -
V: TRBV29-1
J: TRBJ2-5
DNA: TGCAGCGTTGAAGATTGGGGGTACCAAGAGACCCAGTACTTC
CDR3: CSVEDWGYQETQYF

size: few
length: 13
D: -
V: TRBV15
J: TRBJ1-1
DNA: TGTGCCACCAGCAGAGTACTGAACACTGAAGCTTTCTTT
CDR3: CATSRVLNTEAFF

size: many
length: 15
D: -
V: TRBV3-2
J: TRBJ2-2
DNA: TGTGCCAGCAGCCCCGGCAGAGTGAACACCGGGGAGCTGTTTTTT
CDR3: CASSPGRVNTGELFF

size: many
length: 13
D: TRBD2
V: TRBV7-3
J: TRBJ2-1
DNA: TGTGCCAGCACCCAAGGCGGGGGGAATGAGCAGTTCTTC
CDR3: CASTQGGGNEQFF

size: many
length: 14
D: -
V: TRBV4-2
J: TRBJ2-3
DNA: TGTGCCAGCAGCCAAATCGGCGGTACAGATACGCAGTATTTT
CDR3: CASSQIGGTDTQYF

size: medium-sized
length: 15
D: -
V: TRBV12-3/TRBV12-4
J: TRBJ1-2
DNA: TGTGCCAGCAGTTTAATTCAGGGTTTCATCTATGGCTACACCTTC
CDR3: CASSLIQGFIYGYTF

size: -
length: 18
D: TRBD2
V: TRBV4-3
J: TRBJ2-4
DNA: TGCGCCAGCAGCCAAGATATCCCACTAGCGGGGGGGAAAAACATTCAGTACTTC
CDR3: CASSQDIPLAGGKNIQYF

size: many
length: 15
D: -
V: TRBV5-1
J: TRBJ2-1
DNA: TGCGCCAGCAGCTTGGATGGGGGGACCTACAATGAGCAGTTCTTC
CDR3: CASSLDGGTYNEQFF

size: few
length: 18
D: TRBD2
V: TRBV7-6
J: TRBJ2-3
DNA: TGTGCCAGCAGCTTAGTTCTAGGCGGGGGGCGGTACACAGATACGCAGTATTTT
CDR3: CASSLVLGGGRYTDTQYF

size: -
length: 21
D: TRBD2
V: TRBV4-2
J: TRBJ2-7
DNA: TGTGCCAGCAGCCTTACAATCGGGACTAGCGGGAGCCACTTGGGAGGGTACGAGCAGTACTTC
CDR3: CASSLTIGTSGSHLGGYEQYF

size: many
length: 15
D: -
V: TRBV7-2
J: TRBJ1-1
DNA: TGTGCCAGCAGCCGCAACGGGGGGTTGAACACTGAAGCTTTCTTT
CDR3: CASSRNGGLNTEAFF

size: many
length: 10
D: -
V: TRBV6-6
J: TRBJ1-5
DNA: TGTGCCAGCGGGGCCCAGCCCCAGCATTTT
CDR3: CASGAQPQHF

size: -
length: 12
D: -
V: TRBV6-5
J: TRBJ2-1
DNA: TGTGCCAGCAACCAGGGGAACAATGAGCAGTTCTTC
CDR3: CASNQGNNEQFF